One and the same sample provided the 3 T cell receptor beta chains below, sequenced in a study of blood T cell repertoires in COVID-19. TCRdb's table, derived via immunoSEQ multiplex PCR, lists solely in-frame clones and lacks some. Among a few hundred thousand clones, 80% to 85% were seen once, and the ten largest hold approximately 5.6%. The material sequenced was peripheral blood. Source of these receptors: a woman aged 70 to 79 with COVID-19, enrolled during active disease.

The rearrangement uses TRBV6-2 or TRBV6-3 and TRBJ1-5; possibly TRBD1 for D (6 bases). Trimming cost V 4 bases and J 4 bases, with 14 bases left between them. The CDR3 is 15 residues long. The V gene's germline CDR1 is MNHEY and CDR2 SVGEGT. The CDR3 sequence is CASSFRQVRNQPQHF. The CDR3 bases are TGTGCCAGCAGTTTTCGACAGGTCAGAAATCAGCCCCAGCATTTT.

The chain employs TRBV30 and TRBJ1-1; D gene unclear. The CDR3 consists of 12 residues. Germline CDR1 reads GTSNPN; CDR2 reads SVGIG (reference sequence). V lost 3 bases to trimming and J lost 5 bases, with 10 bases between them. The CDR3 sequence: CAWRRGKTEAFF. CDR3 sequence (DNA): TGTGCCTGGAGAAGAGGCAAAACTGAAGCTTTCTTT.

V usage is TRBV19 and J usage is TRBJ1-6; maybe TRBD1 (5 bases). Germline CDR1 reads LNHDA; CDR2 reads SQIVND (reference sequence). CDR3 size: 18 residues. V was cut by 6 bases and J by 0 bases, with 18 bases left in between. The CDR3 reads CASRTDSKSSSYNSPLHF. CDR3 sequence (DNA): TGTGCCAGTAGGACCGACAGTAAATCGAGCTCCTATAATTCACCCCTCCACTTT.